These 9 T cell receptor beta chains originate from one sample sequenced in a study of T cells in Graves' hyperthyroidism and ophthalmopathy. The TCR beta CDR3 regions underwent amplification using RNA transcripts as the source. The HTBI primer set was used in a first-round RT-PCR of the TCR CDR3. From the multiplex PCR reads, TCRdb called clonotypes with MiXCR, one entry per CDR3 protein. The sample holds approximately 690,000 distinct CDR3 sequences, more than 12% seen once. The sequenced material came from blood. These receptors were taken from a woman aged 50 to 60 with Graves' ophthalmopathy.

This clonotype was recorded many times. This chain links TRBV11-1 with TRBJ2-1, with D perhaps matching TRBD1 (5 bases). This CDR3 has 15 residues. Trimming pared 7 bases from V and 4 bases from J, leaving 17 bases between. From germline, CDR1 is SGHAT and CDR2 FQDESV (reference sequence). The DNA of the CDR3 is TGTGCCAGCACCAAGACAGAGCCCCTATACAATGAGCAGTTCTTC. This translates into CASTKTEPLYNEQFF.

In its sample, this clonotype was seen many times. This rearrangement joins TRBV28 to TRBJ2-4, with 9 bases aligning to TRBD2. The junction had 11 bases not matched to a gene; V was cut back by 6 bases and J by 8 bases. The CDR3 has 15 amino acids. CDR1 and CDR2 (germline): MDHEN, SYDVKM. This CDR3 reads CASRFVAGGPDIQYF. The CDR3 region has the DNA TGTGCCAGCAGGTTCGTCGCGGGAGGGCCGGACATTCAGTACTTC. The full variable domain, completed using reference TRBV28 and TRBJ2-4, is DVKVTQSSRYLVKRTGEKVFLECVQDMDHENMFWYRQDPGLGLRLIYFSYDVKMKEKGDIPEGYSVSREKKERFSLILESASTNQTSMYLCASRFVAGGPDIQYFGAGTRLSVL.

This clonotype was recorded many times. This rearrangement joins TRBV3-1 to TRBJ1-3, with 7 nucleotides matching TRBD1. V was clipped by 3 bases and J by 3 bases; unmatched bases: 8. The CDR3 covers 16 residues. The germline V gene encodes CDR1 LGHDT and CDR2 YNNKEL (reference sequence). CDR3 residues: CASSQETGFGGNTIYF. As DNA, the CDR3 is TGTGCCAGCAGCCAGGAGACAGGGTTCGGTGGAAACACCATATATTTT.

This clonotype has a single count. A much larger clone sits a single nucleotide away, making a read error possible. The chain combines TRBV12-5 with TRBJ1-5, with TRBD1 matching over 7 bases. Looked up from germline, CDR1 is LGHNT and CDR2 is FRNRAP. This CDR3 contains 22 residues. Trimming cost V 5 bases and J 1 base; bases outside gene matches: 26. CDR3: CASGLSLGTASRIVPSNQPQHF. In nucleotides, the CDR3 is TGTGCTAGTGGTCTCTCCCTAGGGACAGCAAGCAGAATTGTCCCAAGCAATCAGCCCCAGCATTTT.

V is TRBV5-1 and J is TRBJ2-7; 12 bases map to TRBD2. Looked up from germline, CDR1 is SGHRS and CDR2 is YFSETQ. This CDR3 contains 15 residues. V lost 2 bases and J lost 8; bases outside the gene matches: 8. CDR3 DNA sequence: TGCGCCAGCAGCTTAAGGGGACTAGCGGGCCACCAGCAGTACTTC. Translation: CASSLRGLAGHQQYF.

This clonotype has at least ten counts. V gene TRBV18 combines with J gene TRBJ2-7; D ambiguous. Per germline, CDR1 KGHSH and CDR2 LQKENI. The CDR3 sequence is 13 residues long. V gave up 2 bases and J gave up 1 base, with 6 bases separating them. The CDR3, as DNA: TGTGCCAGCTCACCATGGGGATCCTACGAGCAGTACTTC. Translation: CASSPWGSYEQYF. The full variable domain, in which reference TRBV18 and TRBJ2-7 provide the parts outside the CDR3, is NAGVMQNPRHLVRRRGQEARLRCSPMKGHSHVYWYRQLPEEGLKFMVYLQKENIIDESGMPKERFSAEFPKEGPSILRIQQVVRGDSAAYFCASSPWGSYEQYFGPGTRLTVT.

Turning to this clonotype: Given a much more abundant clone one base away, this may be a read error. The rearrangement links TRBV20-1 to TRBJ2-1; TRBD2 matches at 9 bases. The CDR3 contains 16 residues. CDR1 and CDR2 (germline): DFQATT, SNEGSKA (reference sequence). CDR3 DNA sequence: TGCAGTACTAGAGATGGTAGCGGGAGCTCCTACAATGAGCAGTTCTTC. Its translation is CSTRDGSGSSYNEQFF.

This clonotype has a handful of counts. The CDR3 region has the DNA TGTGCCAGCACCGACCCGGGGGCCTTTACATATGAAGCTTTCTTT. Encoded protein: CASTDPGAFTYEAFF. This chain links TRBV6-2 or TRBV6-3 with TRBJ1-1; possibly TRBD1 for D (6 bases). V was cut by 7 bases and J by 7 bases, with 22 bases left in between. Germline CDR1 MNHEY, CDR2 SVGEGT. The CDR3 sequence is 15 residues long.

The rearrangement uses TRBV24-1 and TRBJ2-1; 14 nucleotides line up with TRBD2. The length of the CDR3 is 18 residues. The germline V gene has CDR1 KGHDR and CDR2 SFDVKD. After removal of 6 bases from V and 5 bases from J, the junction contained 11 bases not matched to a gene. In nucleotides, the CDR3 is TGTGCCACCAGTTCGGCGGGGACTAGCGGGAGATTAAACAATGAGCAGTTCTTC. Translated: CATSSAGTSGRLNNEQFF.